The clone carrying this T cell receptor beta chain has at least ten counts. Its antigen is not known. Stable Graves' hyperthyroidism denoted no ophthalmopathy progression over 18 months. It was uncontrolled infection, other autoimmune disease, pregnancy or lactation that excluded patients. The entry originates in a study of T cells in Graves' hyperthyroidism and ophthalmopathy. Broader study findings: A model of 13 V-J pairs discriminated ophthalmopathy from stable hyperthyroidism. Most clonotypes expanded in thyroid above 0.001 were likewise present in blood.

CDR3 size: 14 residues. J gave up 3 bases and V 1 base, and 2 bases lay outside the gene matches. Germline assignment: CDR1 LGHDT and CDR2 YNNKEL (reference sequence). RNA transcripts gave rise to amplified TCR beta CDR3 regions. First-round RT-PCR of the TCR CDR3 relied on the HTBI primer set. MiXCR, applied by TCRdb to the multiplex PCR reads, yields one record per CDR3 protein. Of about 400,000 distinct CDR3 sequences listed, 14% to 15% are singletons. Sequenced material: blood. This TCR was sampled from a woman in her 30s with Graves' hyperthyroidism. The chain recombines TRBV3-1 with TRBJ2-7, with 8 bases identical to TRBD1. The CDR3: CASSQVGTGYEQYF. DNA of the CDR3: TGTGCCAGCAGCCAAGTTGGGACAGGCTACGAGCAGTACTTC.